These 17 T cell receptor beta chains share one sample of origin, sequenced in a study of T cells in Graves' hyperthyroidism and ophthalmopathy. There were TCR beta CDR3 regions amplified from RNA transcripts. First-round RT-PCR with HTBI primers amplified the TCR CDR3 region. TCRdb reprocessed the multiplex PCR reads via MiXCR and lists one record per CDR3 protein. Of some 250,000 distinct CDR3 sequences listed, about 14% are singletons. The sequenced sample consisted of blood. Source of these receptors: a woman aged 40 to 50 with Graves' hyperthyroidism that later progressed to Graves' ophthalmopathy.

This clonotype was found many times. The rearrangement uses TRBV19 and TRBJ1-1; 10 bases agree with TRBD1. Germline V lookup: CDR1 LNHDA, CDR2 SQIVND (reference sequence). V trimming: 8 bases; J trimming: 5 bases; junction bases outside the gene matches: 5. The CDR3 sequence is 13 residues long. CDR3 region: CASGQGDGTEAFF. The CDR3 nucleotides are TGTGCCAGTGGACAGGGGGATGGAACTGAAGCTTTCTTT.

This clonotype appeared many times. The CDR3 coding sequence is TGTGCCAGCACCGGTCCGAAGAATGAGCAGTTCTTC. This translates into CASTGPKNEQFF. This sequence joins TRBV6-1 and TRBJ2-1; the D is unclear. In germline, CDR1 is MNHNS, CDR2 SASEGT. This CDR3 comprises 12 residues. With 7 bases removed from V and 7 bases from J, the gap between germline ends came to 11 bases.

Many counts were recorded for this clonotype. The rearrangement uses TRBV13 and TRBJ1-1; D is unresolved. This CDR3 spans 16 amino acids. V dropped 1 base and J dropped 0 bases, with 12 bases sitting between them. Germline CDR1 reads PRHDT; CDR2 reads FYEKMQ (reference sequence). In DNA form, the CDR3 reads TGTGCCAGCAGCTTAGCTTTCGCGACTCTGAACACTGAAGCTTTCTTT. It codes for CASSLAFATLNTEAFF. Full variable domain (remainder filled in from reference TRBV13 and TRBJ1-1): AAGVIQSPRHLIKEKRETATLKCYPIPRHDTVYWYQQGPGQDPQFLISFYEKMQSDKGSIPDRFSAQQFSDYHSELNMSSLELGDSALYFCASSLAFATLNTEAFFGQGTRLTVV.

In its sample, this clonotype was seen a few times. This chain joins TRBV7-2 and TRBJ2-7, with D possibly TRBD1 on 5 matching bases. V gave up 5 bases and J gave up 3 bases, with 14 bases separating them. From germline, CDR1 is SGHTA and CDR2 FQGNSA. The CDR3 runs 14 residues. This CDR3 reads CASSADTTFYEQYF. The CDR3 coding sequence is TGTGCCAGCAGCGCGGACACGACCTTCTACGAGCAGTACTTC. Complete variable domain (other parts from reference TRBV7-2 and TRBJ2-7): GAGVSQSPSNKVTEKGKDVELRCDPISGHTALYWYRQSLGQGLEFLIYFQGNSAPDKSGLPSDRFSAERTGGSVSTLTIQRTQQEDSAVYLCASSADTTFYEQYFGPGTRLTVT.

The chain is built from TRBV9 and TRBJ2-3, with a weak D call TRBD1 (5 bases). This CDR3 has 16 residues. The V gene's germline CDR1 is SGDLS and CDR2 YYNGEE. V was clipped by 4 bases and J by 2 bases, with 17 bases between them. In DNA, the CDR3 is TGTGCCAGCAGCACTACTGGGGCTACCCTCACAGATACGCAGTATTTT. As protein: CASSTTGATLTDTQYF.

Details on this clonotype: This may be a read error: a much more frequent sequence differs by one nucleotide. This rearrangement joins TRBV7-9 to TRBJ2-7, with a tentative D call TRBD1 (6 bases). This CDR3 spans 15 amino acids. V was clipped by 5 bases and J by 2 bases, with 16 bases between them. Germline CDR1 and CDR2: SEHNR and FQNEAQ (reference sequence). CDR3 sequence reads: CASSGSGTRPYEQYF. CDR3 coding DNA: TGTGCCAGCAGCGGATCCGGGACAAGGCCCTACGAGCAGTACTTC.

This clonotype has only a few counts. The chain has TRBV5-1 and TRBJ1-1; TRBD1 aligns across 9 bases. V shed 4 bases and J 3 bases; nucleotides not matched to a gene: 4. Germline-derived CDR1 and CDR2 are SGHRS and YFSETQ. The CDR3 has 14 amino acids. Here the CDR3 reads CASSGTGSYTEAFF. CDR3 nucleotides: TGCGCCAGCAGCGGGACAGGGTCCTACACTGAAGCTTTCTTT.

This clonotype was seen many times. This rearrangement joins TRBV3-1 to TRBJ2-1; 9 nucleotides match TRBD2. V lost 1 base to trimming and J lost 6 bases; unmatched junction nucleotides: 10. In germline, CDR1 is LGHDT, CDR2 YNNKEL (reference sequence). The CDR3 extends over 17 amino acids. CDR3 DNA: TGTGCCAGCAGCCAAGTGGCTAGCGGGATGGGGGCCAATGAGCAGTTCTTC. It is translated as CASSQVASGMGANEQFF.

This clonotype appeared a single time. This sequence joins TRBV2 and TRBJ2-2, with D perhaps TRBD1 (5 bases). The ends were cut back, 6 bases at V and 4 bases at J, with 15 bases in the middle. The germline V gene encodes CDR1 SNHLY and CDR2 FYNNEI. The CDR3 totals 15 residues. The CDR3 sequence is CASSRQGGITGELFF. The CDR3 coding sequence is TGTGCCAGCAGCCGGCAGGGTGGTATCACCGGGGAGCTGTTTTTT. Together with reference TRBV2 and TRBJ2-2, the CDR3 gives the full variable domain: EPEVTQTPSHQVTQMGQEVILRCVPISNHLYFYWYRQILGQKVEFLVSFYNNEISEKSEIFDDQFSVERPDGSNFTLKIRSTKLEDSAMYFCASSRQGGITGELFFGEGSRLTVL.

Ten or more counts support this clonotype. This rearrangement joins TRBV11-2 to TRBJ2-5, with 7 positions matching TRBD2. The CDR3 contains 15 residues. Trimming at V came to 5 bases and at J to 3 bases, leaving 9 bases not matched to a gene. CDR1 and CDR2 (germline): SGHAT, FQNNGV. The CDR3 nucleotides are TGTGCCAGCAGCACCAGACTAGCATTTGAAGAGACCCAGTACTTC. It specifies CASSTRLAFEETQYF.

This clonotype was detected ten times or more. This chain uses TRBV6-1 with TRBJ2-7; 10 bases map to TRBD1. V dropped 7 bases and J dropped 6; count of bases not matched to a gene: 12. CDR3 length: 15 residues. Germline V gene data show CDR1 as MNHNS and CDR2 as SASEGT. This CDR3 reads CASKNRDRGWGEQYF. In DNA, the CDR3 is TGTGCCAGCAAAAACCGGGACAGGGGTTGGGGCGAGCAGTACTTC.

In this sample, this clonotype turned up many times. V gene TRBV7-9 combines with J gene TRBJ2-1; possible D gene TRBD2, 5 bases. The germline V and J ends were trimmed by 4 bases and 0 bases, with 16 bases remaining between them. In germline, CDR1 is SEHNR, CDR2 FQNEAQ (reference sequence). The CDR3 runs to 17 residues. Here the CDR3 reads CASSSSRTDSSYNEQFF. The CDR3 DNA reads TGTGCCAGCAGCTCTAGCAGGACGGATAGCTCCTACAATGAGCAGTTCTTC. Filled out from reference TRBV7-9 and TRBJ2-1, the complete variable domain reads DTGVSQNPRHKITKRGQNVTFRCDPISEHNRLYWYRQTLGQGPEFLTYFQNEAQLEKSRLLSDRFSAERPKGSFSTLEIQRTEQGDSAMYLCASSSSRTDSSYNEQFFGPGTRLTVL.

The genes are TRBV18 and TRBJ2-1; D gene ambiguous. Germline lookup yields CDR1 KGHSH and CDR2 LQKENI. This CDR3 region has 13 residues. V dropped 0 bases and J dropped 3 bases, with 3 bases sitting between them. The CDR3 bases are TGTGCCAGCTCACCACCAGGCTACAATGAGCAGTTCTTC. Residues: CASSPPGYNEQFF.

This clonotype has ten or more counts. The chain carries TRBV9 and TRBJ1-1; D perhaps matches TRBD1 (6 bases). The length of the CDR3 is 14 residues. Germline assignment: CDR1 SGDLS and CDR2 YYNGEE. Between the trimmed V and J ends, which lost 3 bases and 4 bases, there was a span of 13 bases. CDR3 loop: CASSGGGGATEAFF. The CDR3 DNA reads TGTGCCAGCAGCGGAGGGGGAGGGGCCACTGAAGCTTTCTTT.

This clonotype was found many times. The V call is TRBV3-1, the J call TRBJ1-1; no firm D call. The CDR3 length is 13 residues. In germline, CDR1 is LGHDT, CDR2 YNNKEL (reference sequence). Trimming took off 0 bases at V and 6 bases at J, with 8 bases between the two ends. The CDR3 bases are TGTGCCAGCAGCCAAGACGGACTCTCTGAAGCTTTCTTT. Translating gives CASSQDGLSEAFF. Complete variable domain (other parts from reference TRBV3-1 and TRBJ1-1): DTAVSQTPKYLVTQMGNDKSIKCEQNLGHDTMYWYKQDSKKFLKIMFSYNNKELIINETVPNRFSPKSPDKAHLNLHINSLELGDSAVYFCASSQDGLSEAFFGQGTRLTVV.

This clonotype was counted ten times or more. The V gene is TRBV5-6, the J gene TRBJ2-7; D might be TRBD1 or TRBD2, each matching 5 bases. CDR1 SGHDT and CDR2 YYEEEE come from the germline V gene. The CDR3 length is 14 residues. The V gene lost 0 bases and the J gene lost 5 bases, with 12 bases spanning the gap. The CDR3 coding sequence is TGTGCCAGCAGCTTGGCTGGGGGTACCAACGAGCAGTACTTC. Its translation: CASSLAGGTNEQYF.

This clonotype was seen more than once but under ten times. CDR3 amino acids: CASSGPRGNTEAFF. The CDR3 DNA reads TGTGCCAGCAGTGGGCCGAGGGGGAACACTGAAGCTTTCTTT. The V and J genes are TRBV6-1 and TRBJ1-1, with D possibly matching TRBD1 (5 bases). In germline, CDR1 is MNHNS, CDR2 SASEGT. The CDR3 spans 14 residues. V was pared by 4 bases and J by 1 base, with 10 bases between.